Given below is one T cell receptor (beta chain) in context. What it recognizes is unknown. These data belong to a study of T cell repertoires in cytomegalovirus infection. General study points: Across the ex vivo response, the dominant clonotypes were HLA-C-restricted CMV-specific TCR beta clonotypes.

MiXCR was run by TCRdb on the reads, yielding one entry per CDR3 protein. The sample yields some 440,000 distinct CDR3 sequences, about a third seen once. This CDR3 has 17 residues. V lost 3 bases and J lost 0, with 12 bases in between. Per germline, CDR1 LNHDA and CDR2 SQIVND (reference sequence). The J gene is TRBJ2-6, the V gene TRBV19; D ambiguous. The receptor was derived from a human donor in good health (CMV status not recorded). Some clones in this sample may be carry-over from other donors' samples. Sequenced input: PBMCs. The CDR3 loop is CASSMASPSSGANVLTF. In DNA, the CDR3 is TGTGCCAGTAGTATGGCCAGTCCGAGCTCTGGGGCCAACGTCCTGACTTTC. Full variable domain (outside the CDR3, taken from reference TRBV19 and TRBJ2-6): DGGITQSPKYLFRKEGQNVTLSCEQNLNHDAMYWYRQDPGQGLRLIYYSQIVNDFQKGDIAEGYSVSREKKESFPLTVTSAQKNPTAFYLCASSMASPSSGANVLTFGAGSRLTVL.